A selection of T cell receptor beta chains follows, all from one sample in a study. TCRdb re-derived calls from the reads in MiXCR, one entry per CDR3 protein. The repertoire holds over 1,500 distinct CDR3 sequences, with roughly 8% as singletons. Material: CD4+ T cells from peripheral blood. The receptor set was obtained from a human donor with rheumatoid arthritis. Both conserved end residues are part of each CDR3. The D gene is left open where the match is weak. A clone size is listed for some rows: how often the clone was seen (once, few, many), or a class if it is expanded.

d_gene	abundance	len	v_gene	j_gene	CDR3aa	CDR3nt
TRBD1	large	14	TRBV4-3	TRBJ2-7	CASSPGTGSYEQYF	TGTGCCAGCAGCCCCGGGACAGGTTCCTACGAGCAGTACTTC
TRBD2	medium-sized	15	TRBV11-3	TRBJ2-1	CASSLDSLADNEQFF	TGTGCCAGCAGCTTAGATAGCCTAGCGGACAATGAGCAGTTCTTC
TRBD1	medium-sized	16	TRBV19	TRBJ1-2	CASSINPRTGVRGYTF	TGTGCCAGTAGTATAAACCCCCGGACAGGGGTGAGAGGCTACACCTTC
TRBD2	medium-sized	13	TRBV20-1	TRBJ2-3	CSARGAGVERQYF	TGCAGTGCTAGAGGAGCGGGAGTGGAGCGGCAGTATTTT
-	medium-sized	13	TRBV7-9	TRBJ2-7	CASSLARGNEQYF	TGTGCCAGCAGCTTAGCGCGAGGGAATGAGCAGTACTTC
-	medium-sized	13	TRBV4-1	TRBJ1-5	CASSQEGRQPQHF	TGCGCCAGCAGCCAAGAGGGGAGACAGCCCCAGCATTTT
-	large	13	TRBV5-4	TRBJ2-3	CASSLANTDTQYF	TGTGCCAGCAGCTTGGCTAACACAGATACGCAGTATTTT
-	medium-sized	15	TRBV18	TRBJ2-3	CASSPNQRGTDTQYF	TGTGCCAGCTCACCGAATCAGAGGGGGACAGATACGCAGTATTTT
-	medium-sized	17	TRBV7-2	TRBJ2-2	CASSLVGGTANPGELFF	TGTGCCAGCAGCTTAGTTGGTGGAACAGCCAACCCCGGGGAGCTGTTTTTT
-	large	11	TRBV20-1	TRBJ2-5	CSAWTTETQYF	TGCAGTGCGTGGACTACTGAGACCCAGTACTTC
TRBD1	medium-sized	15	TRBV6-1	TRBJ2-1	CASAIDRGLFYEQFF	TGTGCCAGCGCAATAGACAGGGGGCTATTCTATGAGCAGTTCTTC
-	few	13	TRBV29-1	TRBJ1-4	CSVEEGGNEKLFF	TGCAGCGTTGAAGAAGGAGGTAATGAAAAACTGTTTTTT
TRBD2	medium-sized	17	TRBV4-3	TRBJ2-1	CASSPRLAGVTYNEQFF	TGCGCCAGCAGCCCCAGACTAGCGGGAGTAACTTACAATGAGCAGTTCTTC
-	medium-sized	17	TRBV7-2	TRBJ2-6	CASSLAISGAGANVLTF	TGTGCCAGCAGCTTAGCGATTTCGGGGGCCGGGGCCAACGTCCTGACTTTC
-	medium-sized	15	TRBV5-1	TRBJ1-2	CASSLSRDLNYGYTF	TGCGCCAGCAGCTTGAGTAGAGACCTGAACTATGGCTACACCTTC
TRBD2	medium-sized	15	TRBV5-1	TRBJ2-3	CASSLTSGRGDTQYF	TGCGCCAGCAGCTTAACTAGCGGGAGGGGAGATACGCAGTATTTT
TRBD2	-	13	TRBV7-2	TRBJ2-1	CANSSTSESRQFF	TGTGCCAACAGCTCTACTAGCGAGAGTAGACAGTTCTTC
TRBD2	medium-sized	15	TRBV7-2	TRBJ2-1	CASSILAARYNEQFF	TGTGCCAGCAGCATACTAGCGGCCCGCTACAATGAGCAGTTCTTC
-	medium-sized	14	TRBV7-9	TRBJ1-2	CASSLSTEGYGYTF	TGTGCCAGCAGCTTATCGACAGAGGGGTATGGCTACACCTTC
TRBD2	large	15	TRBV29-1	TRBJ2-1	CSAEGASGRQNEQFF	TGCAGCGCTGAGGGAGCTAGCGGGAGGCAAAATGAGCAGTTCTTC
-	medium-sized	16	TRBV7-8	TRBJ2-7	CASSSQTWGSSYEQYF	TGTGCCAGCAGCTCGCAAACTTGGGGATCATCCTACGAGCAGTACTTC
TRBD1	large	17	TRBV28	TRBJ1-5	CASSRGQGGSQSQPQHF	TGTGCCAGCAGTAGGGGGCAGGGAGGATCTCAATCTCAGCCCCAGCATTTT
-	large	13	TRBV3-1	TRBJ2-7	CASSLGRSYEQYF	TGTGCCAGCAGCCTTGGACGGTCATACGAGCAGTACTTC
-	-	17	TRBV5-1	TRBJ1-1	CASSLAFGGGPNTEAFF	TGCGCCAGCAGCTTGGCCTTCGGTGGCGGACCGAACACTGAAGCTTTCTTT
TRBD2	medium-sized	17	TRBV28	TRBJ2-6	CASRSQRELSGANVLTF	TGTGCCAGCAGGTCACAGCGGGAGTTATCTGGGGCCAACGTCCTGACTTTC
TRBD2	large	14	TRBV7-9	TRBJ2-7	CASSPPAGGGEQYF	TGTGCCAGCAGTCCCCCCGCGGGGGGGGGCGAGCAGTACTTC
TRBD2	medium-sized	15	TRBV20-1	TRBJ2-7	CSARDGGDVTYEQYF	TGCAGTGCTAGAGATGGGGGGGATGTGACCTACGAGCAGTACTTC
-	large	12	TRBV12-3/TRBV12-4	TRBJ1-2	CASSQGNYGYTF	TGTGCCAGCAGCCAGGGTAACTATGGCTACACCTTC
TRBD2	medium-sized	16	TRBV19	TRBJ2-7	CASNWGLSGSSYEQYF	TGTGCCTCCAACTGGGGTCTCAGCGGGAGCTCCTACGAGCAGTACTTC
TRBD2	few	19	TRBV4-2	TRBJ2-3	CASSQDFPLAGEVTDTQYF	TGCGCCAGCAGCCAAGATTTCCCACTAGCGGGAGAGGTTACAGATACGCAGTATTTT
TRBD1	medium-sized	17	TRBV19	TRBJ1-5	CASKSQGGGFGNQPQHF	TGTGCCAGTAAATCTCAGGGGGGTGGCTTTGGCAATCAGCCCCAGCATTTT
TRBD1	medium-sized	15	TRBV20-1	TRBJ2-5	CSASNIGTGGETQYF	TGCAGTGCTAGTAATATTGGGACAGGCGGGGAGACCCAGTACTTC
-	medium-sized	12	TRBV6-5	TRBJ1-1	CASRDPNTEAFF	TGTGCCAGCAGAGACCCAAACACTGAAGCTTTCTTT
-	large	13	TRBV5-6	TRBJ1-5	CASSSWGGKPQHF	TGTGCCAGCAGCTCATGGGGCGGAAAGCCCCAGCATTTT
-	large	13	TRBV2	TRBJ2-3	CASKITFTDTQYF	TGTGCCAGCAAGATTACATTCACAGATACGCAGTATTTT
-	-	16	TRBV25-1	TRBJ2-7	CASSESLGGRPYEQYF	TGTGCCAGCAGTGAATCCCTCGGAGGCCGTCCCTACGAGCAGTACTTC
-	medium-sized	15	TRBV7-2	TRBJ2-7	CASSTDSRILYEQYF	TGTGCCAGCAGCACTGACAGCAGAATTCTGTACGAGCAGTACTTC
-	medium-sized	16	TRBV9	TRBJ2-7	CASSVASSVPSYEQYF	TGTGCCAGCAGCGTAGCGTCTAGCGTACCCTCCTACGAGCAGTACTTC
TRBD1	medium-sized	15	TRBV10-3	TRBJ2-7	CAISAQGAKSYEQYF	TGTGCCATCTCGGCGCAGGGGGCCAAGTCCTACGAGCAGTACTTC
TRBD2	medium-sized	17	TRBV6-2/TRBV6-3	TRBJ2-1	CASSPIRLAGSYNEQFF	TGTGCCAGCAGTCCGATCCGACTAGCGGGTTCCTACAATGAGCAGTTCTTC
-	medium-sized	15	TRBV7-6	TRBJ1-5	CASSLGGGGGQPQHF	TGTGCCAGCAGCTTAGGGGGGGGGGGCGGTCAGCCCCAGCATTTT
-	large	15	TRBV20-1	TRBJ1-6	CSARVGAGYNSPLHF	TGCAGTGCTAGAGTAGGGGCCGGCTATAATTCACCCCTCCACTTT
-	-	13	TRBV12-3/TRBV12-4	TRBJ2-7	CASSFQGVDEQYF	TGTGCCAGCAGTTTCCAGGGTGTCGACGAGCAGTACTTC
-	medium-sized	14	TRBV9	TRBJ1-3	CASSVQGRGNTIYF	TGTGCCAGCAGCGTTCAGGGGCGCGGAAACACCATATATTTT
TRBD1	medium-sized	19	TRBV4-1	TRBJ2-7	CASSQEAPPNRGLNYEQYF	TGCGCCAGCAGCCAAGAAGCCCCGCCAAACAGGGGGCTAAACTACGAGCAGTACTTC
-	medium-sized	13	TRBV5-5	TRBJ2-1	CASRFRLGSEQFF	TGTGCCAGCAGATTTCGACTAGGGAGTGAGCAGTTCTTC
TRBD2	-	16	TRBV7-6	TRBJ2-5	CASSPHLSGSIETQYF	TGTGCCAGCAGCCCCCATCTTAGCGGGAGCATAGAGACCCAGTACTTC